Following are 17 T cell receptor beta chains from one sample sequenced in a study of response to subunit inactivated influenza vaccine. TCRdb redid the calling of the RT-PCR reads with MiXCR, one entry per CDR3 protein. The data contain more than 150,000 distinct CDR3 sequences, approximately 12% of them singletons. This specimen was CD8+ T cells sorted from PBMCs, taken around 25 months after vaccination. The receptors were sampled from a man aged 45 to 75 who received an inactivated influenza vaccine.

This clonotype showed up just a few times. The chain recombines TRBV3-1 with TRBJ2-3; D remains ambiguous. V was trimmed by 0 bases and J by 2 bases, leaving 9 bases between them. CDR1 LGHDT and CDR2 YNNKEL come from the germline V gene (reference sequence). This CDR3 has 15 residues. In DNA form, the CDR3 reads TGTGCCAGCAGCCAAGACGGTATTCCCACAGATACGCAGTATTTT. It translates to CASSQDGIPTDTQYF.

The chain combines TRBV20-1 with TRBJ2-1; TRBD2 might be the D (5 bases). From germline, CDR1 is DFQATT and CDR2 SNEGSKA (reference sequence). CDR3 length equals 15 residues. Trimming pared 3 bases from V and 0 bases from J, leaving 12 bases between. This CDR3 is CSASLAPSSYNEQFF. The CDR3 DNA sequence: TGCAGTGCTAGCTTAGCGCCGAGCTCCTACAATGAGCAGTTCTTC.

This clonotype was observed at least ten times. The chain combines TRBV29-1 with TRBJ2-7; TRBD2 agrees at 9 bases. Per germline, CDR1 SQVTM and CDR2 ANQGSEA. This CDR3 contains 13 residues. V trimming: 7 bases; J trimming: 2 bases; junction bases outside the gene matches: 6. The CDR3 DNA sequence: TGCAGCGCCAGACTAGCGGCTACCTACGAGCAGTACTTC. The encoded protein is CSARLAATYEQYF.

In its sample, this clonotype was seen a few times. The V gene is TRBV29-1, the J gene TRBJ2-1; possibly TRBD1 for D (6 bases). This CDR3 has 10 amino acids. CDR1 is SQVTM and CDR2 is ANQGSEA in the germline V gene. Trimming left V 6 bases short and J 10 bases short, with 10 bases between. CDR3 DNA sequence: TGCAGCGTGAACAGGGAAGAGCAGTTCTTC. It specifies CSVNREEQFF.

This clonotype was seen only a few times. The V call is TRBV12-3 or TRBV12-4, the J call TRBJ2-3; D is possibly TRBD2 (5 bases). Trimming removed 7 bases at V and 1 base at J, with 15 bases between. The CDR3 contains 15 residues. CDR3 nucleotides: TGTGCCAGCAAATTAAGCGGCGTCGGCACAGATACGCAGTATTTT. Amino acid sequence: CASKLSGVGTDTQYF.

This clonotype was seen repeatedly, ten times or more. This chain joins TRBV6-1 and TRBJ2-3; 11 bases map to TRBD1. The CDR3 runs to 14 residues. The V gene end was trimmed by 6 bases and the J gene end by 5 bases; junction bases not matched to a gene: 4. CDR1 is MNHNS and CDR2 is SASEGT in the germline V gene. The CDR3 loop reads CASRDRGHVDTQYF. DNA for the CDR3: TGTGCCAGCAGGGACAGGGGGCATGTAGATACGCAGTATTTT.

V is TRBV12-3 or TRBV12-4 and J is TRBJ2-2; TRBD1 agrees at 9 bases. With V trimmed by 1 base and J by 4 bases, 4 bases remained unmatched. This CDR3 has 16 amino acids. The CDR3 nucleotides read TGTGCCAGCAGTTTAGGGGGACAGGGCGGCACCGGGGAGCTGTTTTTT. Translating gives CASSLGGQGGTGELFF.

This clonotype was counted at least ten times. An end of the junction does not agree with germline; a read error may underlie this. CDR3 amino acids: CASSEPGHTNRPQHF. The CDR3 coding sequence is TGTGCCAGCAGTGAACCGGGACATACTAATCGGCCCCAGCATTTT. The rearrangement links TRBV28 to TRBJ1-5; maybe TRBD1 (6 bases). The CDR3 length is 15 residues. CDR1 and CDR2 from the germline V gene are MDHEN and SYDVKM.

This clonotype showed up just a few times. The chain couples TRBV12-3 or TRBV12-4 to TRBJ1-2; the match to TRBD1 covers 8 bases. The J segment lost 7 bases and the V segment lost 6 bases, leaving 1 base of the junction unmatched. The CDR3 runs to 11 residues. The CDR3 is CASRTGAGYTF. The CDR3 DNA follows: TGTGCCAGCAGGACAGGGGCTGGCTACACCTTC.

The chain carries TRBV4-3 and TRBJ2-7; D unclear. There are 15 residues in the CDR3. Germline V CDR1 and CDR2: LGHNA, YSLEER. Trimming took 0 bases from V and 0 from J, leaving 9 bases between them. The CDR3 loop reads CASSQDWASSYEQYF. The CDR3 nucleotides are TGCGCCAGCAGCCAAGATTGGGCTAGCTCCTACGAGCAGTACTTC.

This clonotype has more than one count but fewer than ten. The CDR3: CASSGKGQYTGELFF. The CDR3 DNA follows: TGTGCCAGCAGCGGTAAGGGACAGTACACCGGGGAGCTGTTTTTT. V is TRBV9 and J is TRBJ2-2, with 7 bases lining up with TRBD1. With V trimmed by 3 bases and J by 3 bases, 5 bases remained unmatched. CDR1 and CDR2 from the germline V gene are SGDLS and YYNGEE. This CDR3 region has 15 residues.

In its sample, this clonotype was seen a few times. The chain links TRBV6-5 to TRBJ2-6, with D unclear. V dropped 2 bases and J dropped 0 bases, with 5 bases sitting between them. The CDR3 is made up of 15 amino acids. In germline, CDR1 is MNHEY, CDR2 SVGAGI. CDR3 in DNA: TGTGCCAGCAGTTACGCACTCTCTGGGGCCAACGTCCTGACTTTC. This codes for CASSYALSGANVLTF.

CDR3 sequence (DNA): TGTGCCAGCAGTTCTAGCGGGAGCGCAGATACGCAGTATTTT. This sequence encodes CASSSSGSADTQYF. V usage is TRBV6-5 and J usage is TRBJ2-3; 10 nucleotides line up with TRBD2. V dropped 4 bases and J dropped 4; count of bases not matched to a gene: 2. This CDR3 has 14 amino acids. Germline V gene lookup returns CDR1 MNHEY and CDR2 SVGAGI.

This clonotype has more than one count but fewer than ten. V and J are TRBV9 and TRBJ2-2; 12 bases map to TRBD2. Looked up from germline, CDR1 is SGDLS and CDR2 is YYNGEE. V lost 1 base and J lost 3; bases outside the gene matches: 4. There are 17 residues in the CDR3. As DNA, the CDR3 is TGTGCCAGCAGCGTACCTCGACTAGCGGGGGACACCGGGGAGCTGTTTTTT. Protein sequence: CASSVPRLAGDTGELFF.

This chain links TRBV5-1 with TRBJ2-2; no clear D gene. CDR1 and CDR2 (germline): SGHRS, YFSETQ. V gave up 4 bases and J gave up 0 bases, with 10 bases separating them. The CDR3 extends over 15 amino acids. Here the CDR3 reads CASSVTDSNTGELFF. The CDR3 DNA reads as TGCGCCAGCAGCGTGACTGATTCGAACACCGGGGAGCTGTTTTTT.

This clonotype has just a few counts. This chain joins TRBV12-3 or TRBV12-4 and TRBJ1-2; 9 nucleotides align to TRBD1. This CDR3 contains 16 residues. V was clipped by 1 base and J by 6 bases; unmatched bases: 9. The DNA for the CDR3 is TGTGCCAGCAGTTTAGAGCAGACGGGACAGGGAAATGGCTACACCTTC. It translates to CASSLEQTGQGNGYTF.

This clonotype was observed a handful of times. The chain links TRBV9 to TRBJ1-2; TRBD1 matches at 7 bases. The CDR3 sequence is 14 residues long. CDR1 is SGDLS, CDR2 YYNGEE, per germline. Trimming took 0 bases from V and 6 from J; bases not matched to a gene: 5. CDR3 sequence (DNA): TGTGCCAGCAGCGTAGGTTTAACAGGGGATGGCTACACCTTC. Protein sequence: CASSVGLTGDGYTF.